The rows below give T cell receptor beta chains drawn from one sample of a study of T cell repertoires in cytomegalovirus infection. A single record per CDR3 protein comes from TCRdb applying MiXCR to the reads. In the table there are 290,000 or so distinct CDR3 sequences, roughly 9.3% of which are singletons. Sequenced sample: PBMCs. These receptors originate from a human donor in good health (CMV status not recorded). Some clones in this sample may be carry-over from other donors' samples. The CDR3 runs from the conserved cysteine through the conserved F or W. Each record gives: V gene, J gene, clone size, D gene, CDR3 protein, CDR3 DNA. D genes are given only for firm matches. Rows give clone size only sometimes, using once, few, many, or a class for an expanded clone.

>TRBV7-2|TRBJ1-5|many|TRBD1
CASSHLATGMDQPQHF
TGTGCCAGCAGCCATCTCGCGACAGGGATGGATCAGCCCCAGCATTTT
>TRBV7-8|TRBJ2-5|many|-
CASSPTETQYF
TGTGCCAGCAGCCCAACGGAGACCCAGTACTTC
>TRBV20-1|TRBJ1-5|many|-
CSARALGEPQHF
TGCAGTGCAAGAGCCCTGGGAGAGCCCCAGCATTTT
>TRBV14|TRBJ2-1|-|-
CASSQDRYFGDNEQFF
TGTGCCAGCAGCCAAGACCGCTATTTCGGAGACAATGAGCAGTTCTTC
>TRBV3-1|TRBJ2-6|-|-
CASSQGKGINSGANVLTF
TGTGCCAGCAGCCAAGGCAAGGGGATCAACTCTGGGGCCAACGTCCTGACTTTC
>TRBV2|TRBJ1-2|many|-
CASSEGALTYGYTF
TGTGCCAGCAGTGAAGGGGCATTAACCTATGGCTACACCTTC
>TRBV29-1|TRBJ2-1|many|TRBD2
CSVSEASGGNEQFF
TGCAGCGTTTCAGAGGCTAGCGGGGGGAATGAGCAGTTCTTC
>TRBV6-4|TRBJ1-2|many|-
CASSAGTQGRGYTF
TGTGCCAGCAGCGCCGGGACCCAGGGACGAGGCTACACCTTC
>TRBV6-1|TRBJ1-1|many|-
CASSQQGTSTEAFF
TGTGCCAGCAGCCAACAGGGAACGAGCACTGAAGCTTTCTTT
>TRBV20-1|TRBJ1-2|few|-
CSASSAGGGANTGFGYTF
TGCAGTGCTAGTTCAGCGGGAGGGGGAGCCAACACGGGTTTTGGCTACACCTTC
>TRBV6-2/TRBV6-3|TRBJ1-1|few|-
CASRQRNTEAFF
TGTGCCAGCAGACAGAGGAACACTGAAGCTTTCTTT
>TRBV24-1|TRBJ2-1|many|TRBD1
CATRDRGTIEQFF
TGTGCCACCCGGGACAGGGGAACAATTGAGCAGTTCTTC
>TRBV2|TRBJ1-1|few|-
CASSEFGAKAEAFF
TGTGCCAGCAGTGAGTTTGGTGCAAAGGCTGAAGCTTTCTTT
>TRBV10-3|TRBJ2-6|few|TRBD1
CAISESPSDRGSRANVLTF
TGTGCCATCAGTGAGTCGCCGTCGGACAGGGGCTCTCGGGCCAACGTCCTGACTTTC
>TRBV7-8|TRBJ2-2|many|-
CASSQARAVGDPGELFF
TGTGCCAGCAGCCAGGCCCGGGCCGTAGGGGACCCCGGGGAGCTGTTTTTT
>TRBV2|TRBJ1-3|-|-
CASSSNSGNTIYF
TGTGCCAGCAGTTCTAACTCTGGAAACACCATATATTTT
>TRBV20-1|TRBJ2-3|many|TRBD2
CSAWGSGVTDTQYF
TGCAGTGCCTGGGGGAGCGGGGTTACAGATACGCAGTATTTT
>TRBV27|TRBJ1-5|many|-
CASAGGTINQPQHF
TGTGCCAGCGCCGGAGGGACCATAAATCAGCCCCAGCATTTT
>TRBV7-9|TRBJ2-1|many|-
CASSLEVSSGTLRWEQFF
TGTGCCAGCAGCTTAGAGGTTTCGAGCGGGACACTACGATGGGAGCAGTTCTTC
>TRBV9|TRBJ1-1|many|-
CASSLVPEGRTEAFF
TGTGCCAGCAGCTTGGTCCCGGAGGGTCGGACTGAAGCTTTCTTT
>TRBV29-1|TRBJ1-1|many|TRBD1
CSVLGQYTEAFF
TGCAGCGTCTTGGGACAGTACACTGAAGCTTTCTTT
>TRBV7-2|TRBJ2-2|many|-
CASSPFYTGELFF
TGTGCCAGCAGCCCCTTTTACACCGGGGAGCTGTTTTTT
>TRBV28|TRBJ2-4|many|-
CASSFLEGAKNIQYF
TGTGCCAGCAGTTTTCTTGAGGGAGCCAAAAACATTCAGTACTTC
>TRBV2|TRBJ2-5|many|-
CASSEKTQYF
TGTGCCAGCAGTGAGAAGACCCAGTACTTC
>TRBV14|TRBJ2-7|-|TRBD1
CASSPVRGPNEQYF
TGTGCCAGCAGCCCCGTTAGGGGGCCGAACGAGCAGTACTTC
>TRBV19|TRBJ1-1|many|TRBD1
CASSPSTGGAAEAFF
TGTGCCAGTAGTCCTTCCACAGGGGGCGCGGCTGAAGCTTTCTTT
>TRBV18|TRBJ1-4|-|-
CASSHNRVVNEKLFF
TGTGCCAGCTCACACAACAGGGTCGTTAATGAAAAACTGTTTTTT
>TRBV27|TRBJ2-2|many|-
CASSFLHTLNTGELFF
TGTGCCAGCAGTTTTTTACACACGCTGAACACCGGGGAGCTGTTTTTT
>TRBV20-1|TRBJ1-4|-|TRBD1
CSARPRDRSTNEKLFF
TGCAGTGCTAGACCCCGGGACAGATCAACTAATGAAAAACTGTTTTTT
>TRBV12-3/TRBV12-4|TRBJ1-1|many|-
CASSPGGENTEAFF
TGTGCCAGCAGTCCGGGCGGGGAGAACACTGAAGCTTTCTTT
>TRBV20-1|TRBJ2-3|-|-
CSGLSELTDTQYF
TGCAGTGGACTCTCCGAGCTCACAGATACGCAGTATTTT
>TRBV27|TRBJ1-5|few|-
CASSPLDRHSNQPQHF
TGTGCCAGCAGTCCCCTCGACAGGCATAGCAATCAGCCCCAGCATTTT
>TRBV6-5|TRBJ2-3|many|-
CASSYYRSTDTQYF
TGTGCCAGCAGTTACTACAGAAGCACAGATACGCAGTATTTT
>TRBV20-1|TRBJ1-6|many|TRBD1
CSARQGKDSPLHF
TGCAGTGCCAGACAGGGTAAAGATTCACCCCTCCACTTT
>TRBV12-3/TRBV12-4|TRBJ2-1|many|-
CASSPFTGLYYNEQFF
TGTGCCAGCAGCCCCTTCACAGGGTTGTACTACAATGAGCAGTTCTTC
>TRBV3-1|TRBJ1-6|-|-
CASSPYGQGGSPLHF
TGTGCCAGCAGCCCGTACGGACAAGGAGGGTCACCCCTCCACTTT
>TRBV7-2|TRBJ1-2|many|-
CASSLEGAVYGYTF
TGTGCCAGCAGCTTAGAAGGGGCTGTCTATGGCTACACCTTC
>TRBV2|TRBJ1-1|-|-
CATWNTEAFF
TGTGCCACTTGGAACACTGAAGCTTTCTTT
>TRBV20-1|TRBJ1-1|-|-
CSARVSGANTEAFF
TGCAGTGCTAGAGTCTCGGGGGCGAACACTGAAGCTTTCTTT
>TRBV28|TRBJ1-2|many|TRBD1
CASSIPGQGYGYTF
TGTGCCAGCAGTATTCCGGGACAGGGTTATGGCTACACCTTC
>TRBV18|TRBJ2-1|-|-
CASSRGLELFF
TGTGCCAGCTCCCGGGGTTTAGAGCTTTTCTTC
>TRBV19|TRBJ1-1|many|-
CASSMLGQSLITEAFF
TGTGCCAGTAGTATGTTAGGACAGTCCTTGATCACTGAAGCTTTCTTT